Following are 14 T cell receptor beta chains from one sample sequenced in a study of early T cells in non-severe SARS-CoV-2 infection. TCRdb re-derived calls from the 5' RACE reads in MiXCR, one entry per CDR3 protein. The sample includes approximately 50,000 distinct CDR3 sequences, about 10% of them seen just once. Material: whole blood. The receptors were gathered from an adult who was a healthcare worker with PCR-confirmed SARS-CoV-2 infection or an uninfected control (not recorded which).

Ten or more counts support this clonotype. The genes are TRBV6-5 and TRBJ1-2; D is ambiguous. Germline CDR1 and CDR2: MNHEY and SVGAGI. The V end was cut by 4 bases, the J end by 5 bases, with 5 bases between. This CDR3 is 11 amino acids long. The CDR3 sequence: CASSSKYGYTF. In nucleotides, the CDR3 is TGTGCCAGCAGTTCAAAGTATGGCTACACCTTC.

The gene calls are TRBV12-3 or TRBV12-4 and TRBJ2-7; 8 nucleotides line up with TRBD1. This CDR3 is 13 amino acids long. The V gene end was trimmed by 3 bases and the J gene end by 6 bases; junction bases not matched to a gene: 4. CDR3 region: CASSLKQGVEQYF. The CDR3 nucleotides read TGTGCCAGCAGTTTGAAACAGGGGGTCGAGCAGTACTTC.

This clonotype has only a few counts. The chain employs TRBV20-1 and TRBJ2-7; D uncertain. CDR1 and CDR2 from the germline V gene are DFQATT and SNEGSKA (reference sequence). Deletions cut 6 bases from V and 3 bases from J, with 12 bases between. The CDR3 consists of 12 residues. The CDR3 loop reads CSASPLSYEQYF. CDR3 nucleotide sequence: TGCAGTGCCTCCCCCCTTAGCTACGAGCAGTACTTC.

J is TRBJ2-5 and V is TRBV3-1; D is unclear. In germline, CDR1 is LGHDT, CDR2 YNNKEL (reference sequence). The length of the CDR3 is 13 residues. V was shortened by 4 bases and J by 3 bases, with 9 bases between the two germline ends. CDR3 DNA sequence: TGTGCCAGCAGCCTTAGGGTCGAAGAGACCCAGTACTTC. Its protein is CASSLRVEETQYF.

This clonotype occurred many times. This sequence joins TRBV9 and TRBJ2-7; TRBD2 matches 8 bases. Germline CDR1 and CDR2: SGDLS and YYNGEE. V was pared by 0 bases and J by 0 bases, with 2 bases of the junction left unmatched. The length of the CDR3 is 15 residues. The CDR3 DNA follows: TGTGCCAGCAGCGTAGATGGGACTAGCTCCTACGAGCAGTACTTC. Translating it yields CASSVDGTSSYEQYF.

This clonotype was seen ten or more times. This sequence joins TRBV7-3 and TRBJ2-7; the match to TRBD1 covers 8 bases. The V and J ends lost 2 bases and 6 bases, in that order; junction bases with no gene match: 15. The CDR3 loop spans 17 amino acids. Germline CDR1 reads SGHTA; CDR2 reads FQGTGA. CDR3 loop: CASSLAPGTGRSGEQYF. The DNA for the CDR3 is TGTGCCAGCAGCTTAGCCCCGGGGACAGGAAGATCGGGCGAGCAGTACTTC.

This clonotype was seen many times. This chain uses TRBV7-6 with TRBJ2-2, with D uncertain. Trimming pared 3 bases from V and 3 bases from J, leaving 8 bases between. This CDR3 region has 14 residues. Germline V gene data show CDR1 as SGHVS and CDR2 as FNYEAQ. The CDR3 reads CASSFIQDTGELFF. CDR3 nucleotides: TGTGCCAGCAGCTTTATCCAGGACACCGGGGAGCTGTTTTTT.

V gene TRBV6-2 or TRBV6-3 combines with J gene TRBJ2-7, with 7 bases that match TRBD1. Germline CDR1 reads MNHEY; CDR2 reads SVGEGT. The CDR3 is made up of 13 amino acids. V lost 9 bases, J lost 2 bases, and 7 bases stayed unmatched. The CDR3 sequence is CASRGTAPYEQYF. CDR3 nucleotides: TGTGCCAGTAGAGGGACAGCTCCCTACGAGCAGTACTTC.

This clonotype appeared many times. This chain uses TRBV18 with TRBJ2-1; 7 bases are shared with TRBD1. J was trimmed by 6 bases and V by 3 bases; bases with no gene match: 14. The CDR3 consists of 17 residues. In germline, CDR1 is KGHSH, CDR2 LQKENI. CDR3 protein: CASSPAFRDSPGNEQFF. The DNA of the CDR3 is TGTGCCAGCTCACCCGCGTTCCGGGACAGCCCGGGCAATGAGCAGTTCTTC.

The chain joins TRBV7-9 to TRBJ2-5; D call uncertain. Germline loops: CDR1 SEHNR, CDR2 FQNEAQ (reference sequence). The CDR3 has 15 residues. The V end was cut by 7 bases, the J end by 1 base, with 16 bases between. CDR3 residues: CASIQTALGQETQYF. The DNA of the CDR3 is TGTGCCAGCATCCAGACGGCTCTTGGCCAAGAGACCCAGTACTTC.

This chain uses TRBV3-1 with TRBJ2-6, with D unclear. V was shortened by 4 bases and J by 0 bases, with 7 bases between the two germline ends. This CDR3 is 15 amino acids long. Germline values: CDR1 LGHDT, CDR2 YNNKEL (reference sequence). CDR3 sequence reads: CASSLRSSGANVLTF. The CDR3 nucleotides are TGTGCCAGCAGCCTTAGGAGCTCTGGGGCCAACGTCCTGACTTTC.

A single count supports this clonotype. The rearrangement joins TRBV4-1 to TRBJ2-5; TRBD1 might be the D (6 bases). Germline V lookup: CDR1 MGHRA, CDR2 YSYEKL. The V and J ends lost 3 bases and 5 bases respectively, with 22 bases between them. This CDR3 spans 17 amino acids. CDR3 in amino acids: CASSQGATINLGETQYF. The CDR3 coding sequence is TGCGCCAGCAGCCAGGGGGCTACCATTAATCTCGGGGAGACCCAGTACTTC.

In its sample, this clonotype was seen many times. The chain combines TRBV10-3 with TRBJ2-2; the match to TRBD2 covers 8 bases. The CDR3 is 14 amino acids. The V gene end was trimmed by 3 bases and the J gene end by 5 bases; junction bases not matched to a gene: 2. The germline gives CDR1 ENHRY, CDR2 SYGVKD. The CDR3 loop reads CAISDVAGTGELFF. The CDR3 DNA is TGTGCCATCAGTGATGTAGCGGGGACCGGGGAGCTGTTTTTT.

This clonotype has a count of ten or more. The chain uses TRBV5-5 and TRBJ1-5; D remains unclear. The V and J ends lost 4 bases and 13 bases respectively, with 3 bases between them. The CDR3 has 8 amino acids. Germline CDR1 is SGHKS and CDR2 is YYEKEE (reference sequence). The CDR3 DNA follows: TGTGCCAGCAGCCCGCAGCATTTT. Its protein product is CASSPQHF.